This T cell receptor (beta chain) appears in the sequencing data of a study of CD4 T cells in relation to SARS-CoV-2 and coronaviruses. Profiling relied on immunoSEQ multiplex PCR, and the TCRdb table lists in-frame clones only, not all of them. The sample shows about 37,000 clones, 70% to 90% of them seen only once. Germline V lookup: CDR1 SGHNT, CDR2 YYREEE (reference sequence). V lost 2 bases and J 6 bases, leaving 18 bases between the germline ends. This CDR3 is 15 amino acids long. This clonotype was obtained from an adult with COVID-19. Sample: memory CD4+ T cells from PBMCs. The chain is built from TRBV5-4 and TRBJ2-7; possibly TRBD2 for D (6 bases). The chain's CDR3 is CASSFAGSRAGEQYF. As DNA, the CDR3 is TGTGCCAGCAGCTTCGCCGGGAGCCGTGCGGGCGAGCAGTACTTC.